This T cell receptor beta chain emerged from a study of a mutant IDH1 vaccine in newly diagnosed glioma. Time point described: week 47, end of study. Topical imiquimod was applied with each vaccine dose, which held 300 ug of mutant IDH1 20-mer peptide. This CDR3 is 15 amino acids long. V gave up 0 bases and J gave up 5 bases, with 14 bases separating them. Germline CDR1 SGDLS, CDR2 YYNGEE. The sample holds a few counts of this clone. Its cognate antigen is unknown. The repertoire was sequenced with immunoSEQ multiplex PCR; TCRdb's copy has only in-frame clones and lacks some. The sample consists of around 50,000 clones, less than 75% of them appearing once.

The sample consisted of peripheral blood mononuclear cells (PBMCs), taken from a glioma patient whose treatment included an IDH1 peptide vaccine. The chain joins TRBV9 to TRBJ1-1; a possible D gene is TRBD1 (5 bases). The sequence derives from a man aged 35 to 55 with glioma. Some clones in this sample may be carry-over from other donors' samples. The CDR3, as DNA: TGTGCCAGCAGCGTAGCCCAGGGAATAAGGACTGAAGCTTTCTTT. Translated, it gives CASSVAQGIRTEAFF.